Shown below are 10 T cell receptor beta chains from a single sample sequenced in a study of blood T cell repertoires in COVID-19. Assay used: immunoSEQ multiplex PCR; TCRdb lists only in-frame clones, some missing. The sample includes 120,000 or so clones, about 80% of them seen just once. Sequenced input: peripheral blood. The receptor set was obtained from a woman between 45 and 65 years old with acute or convalescent COVID-19.

This chain uses TRBV5-1 with TRBJ1-1; perhaps TRBD1 as D (6 bases). The CDR3 consists of 15 residues. V lost 0 bases, J lost 2 bases, and 11 bases lay in between. The germline gives CDR1 SGHRS, CDR2 YFSETQ. CDR3 loop: CASSLDVQGNTEAFF. CDR3 nucleotide sequence: TGCGCCAGCAGCTTGGACGTACAGGGCAACACTGAAGCTTTCTTT.

The chain uses TRBV6-4 and TRBJ1-1; no clear D. The germline CDR1 and CDR2 sequences are MRHNA and SNTAGT. V was cut by 0 bases and J by 1 base, with 12 bases left in between. CDR3 length: 16 amino acids. The chain's CDR3 is CASSDSPGMRNTEAFF. The CDR3 nucleotides are TGTGCCAGCAGTGACTCTCCGGGGATGAGGAACACTGAAGCTTTCTTT.

This chain uses TRBV7-8 with TRBJ2-7; 7 nucleotides match TRBD1. The CDR3 runs to 14 residues. CDR1 and CDR2 (germline): SGHVS, FQNEAQ. The V gene end was trimmed by 5 bases and the J gene end by 3 bases; junction bases not matched to a gene: 7. As DNA, the CDR3 is TGTGCCAGCAGCATAAATGACAGGGACTACGAGCAGTACTTC. The encoded protein is CASSINDRDYEQYF. The full variable domain, its missing parts supplied by reference TRBV7-8 and TRBJ2-7, is GAGVSQSPRYKVAKRGQDVALRCDPISGHVSLFWYQQALGQGPEFLTYFQNEAQLDKSGLPSDRFFAERPEGSVSTLKIQRTQQEDSAVYLCASSINDRDYEQYFGPGTRLTVT.

The chain combines TRBV21-1 with TRBJ1-6; TRBD1, the table's D call, was not compared with the DNA. TRBV21-1 is a recognized pseudogene. The CDR3 has 15 residues. CDR3 in DNA: TGTGCCAGCCAACCGCCGACAGGGGGCGATTCACCCCTCCACTTT. It is translated as CASQPPTGGDSPLHF.

This clone was seen only once. The V gene is TRBV10-3, the J gene TRBJ2-3; D is possibly TRBD1 (5 bases). Germline loops: CDR1 ENHRY, CDR2 SYGVKD. The CDR3 spans 16 residues. The V end was cut by 3 bases, the J end by 3 bases, with 16 bases between. In DNA, the CDR3 is TGTGCCATCAGTGACGGTCTGATGGGGCGGACAGATACGCAGTATTTT. Protein sequence: CAISDGLMGRTDTQYF.

This chain links TRBV27 with TRBJ2-7; 10 positions match TRBD1. The V gene end was trimmed by 2 bases and the J gene end by 4 bases; junction bases not matched to a gene: 14. There are 18 residues in the CDR3. Germline values: CDR1 MNHEY, CDR2 SMNVEV (reference sequence). CDR3 region: CASSLTLRMTGGRYEQYF. CDR3 sequence (DNA): TGTGCCAGCAGTTTAACCCTCCGGATGACAGGGGGCAGATACGAGCAGTACTTC.

This chain uses TRBV19 with TRBJ1-5; D not resolved. The V gene's germline CDR1 is LNHDA and CDR2 SQIVND (reference sequence). The CDR3 extends over 15 amino acids. With 6 bases removed from V and 3 bases from J, the gap between germline ends came to 15 bases. The CDR3 sequence: CASRVRMGTNQPQHF. CDR3 DNA sequence: TGTGCCAGTAGAGTCAGGATGGGTACCAATCAGCCCCAGCATTTT.

This clone was seen just once. CDR3 residues: CATADTSYGYTF. The CDR3 DNA reads as TGTGCCACCGCGGACACAAGCTATGGCTACACCTTC. The chain is built from TRBV6-5 and TRBJ1-2; tentative D call: TRBD1 (5 bases). This CDR3 is 12 amino acids long. Germline values: CDR1 MNHEY, CDR2 SVGAGI. Trimming pared 10 bases from V and 4 bases from J, leaving 13 bases between.

This clone occurred a few times. J is TRBJ2-3 and V is TRBV10-3; 7 nucleotides match TRBD1. V dropped 3 bases and J dropped 1; count of bases not matched to a gene: 1. The germline gives CDR1 ENHRY, CDR2 SYGVKD. There are 14 residues in the CDR3. The CDR3 nucleotides read TGTGCCATCAGTGATACAGGGGGCACAGATACGCAGTATTTT. It is translated as CAISDTGGTDTQYF.

The chain combines TRBV5-1 with TRBJ1-4; 7 bases fit TRBD1. This CDR3 is 16 amino acids long. From germline, CDR1 is SGHRS and CDR2 YFSETQ. J gave up 3 bases and V 0 bases, and 5 bases lay outside the gene matches. CDR3 loop: CASSLAPQGANEKLFF. The CDR3 bases are TGCGCCAGCAGCTTGGCCCCCCAGGGGGCTAATGAAAAACTGTTTTTT.